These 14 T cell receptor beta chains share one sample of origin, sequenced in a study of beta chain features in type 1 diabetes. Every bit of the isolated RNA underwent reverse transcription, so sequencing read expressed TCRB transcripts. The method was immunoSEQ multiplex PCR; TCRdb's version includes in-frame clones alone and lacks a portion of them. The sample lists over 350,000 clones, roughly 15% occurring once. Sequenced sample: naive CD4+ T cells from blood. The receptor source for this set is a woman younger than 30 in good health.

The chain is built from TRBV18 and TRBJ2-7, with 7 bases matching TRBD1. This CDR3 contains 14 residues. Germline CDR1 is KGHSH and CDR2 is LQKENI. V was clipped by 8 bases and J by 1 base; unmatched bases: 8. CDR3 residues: CASAPTGISYEQYF. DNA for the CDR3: TGTGCCAGCGCCCCGACAGGGATTTCCTACGAGCAGTACTTC.

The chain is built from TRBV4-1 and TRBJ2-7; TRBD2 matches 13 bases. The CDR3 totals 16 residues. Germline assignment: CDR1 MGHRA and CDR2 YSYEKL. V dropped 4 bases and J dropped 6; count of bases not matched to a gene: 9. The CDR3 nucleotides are TGCGCCAGCAGCCGCGGACTAGCGGGAGAGATGCGCGAGCAGTACTTC. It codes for CASSRGLAGEMREQYF.

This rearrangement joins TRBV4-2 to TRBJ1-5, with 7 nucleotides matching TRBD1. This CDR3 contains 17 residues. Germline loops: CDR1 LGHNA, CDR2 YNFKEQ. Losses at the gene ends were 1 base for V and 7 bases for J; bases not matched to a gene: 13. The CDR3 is CASSQVPTGFPPQPQHF. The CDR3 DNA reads TGTGCCAGCAGCCAAGTCCCGACAGGGTTCCCCCCCCAGCCCCAGCATTTT.

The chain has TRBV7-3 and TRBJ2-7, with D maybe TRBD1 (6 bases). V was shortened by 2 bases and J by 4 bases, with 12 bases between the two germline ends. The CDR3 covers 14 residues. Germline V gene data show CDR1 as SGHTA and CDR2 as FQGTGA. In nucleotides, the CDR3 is TGTGCCAGCAGCTTACTCGGGACAAATTACGAGCAGTACTTC. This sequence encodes CASSLLGTNYEQYF.

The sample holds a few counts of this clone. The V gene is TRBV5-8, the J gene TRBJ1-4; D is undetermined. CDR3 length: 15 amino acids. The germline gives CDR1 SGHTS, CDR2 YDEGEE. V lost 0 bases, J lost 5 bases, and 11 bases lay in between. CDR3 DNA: TGTGCCAGCAGCTTGGGGCAGGCGATAAATGAAAAACTGTTTTTT. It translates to CASSLGQAINEKLFF.

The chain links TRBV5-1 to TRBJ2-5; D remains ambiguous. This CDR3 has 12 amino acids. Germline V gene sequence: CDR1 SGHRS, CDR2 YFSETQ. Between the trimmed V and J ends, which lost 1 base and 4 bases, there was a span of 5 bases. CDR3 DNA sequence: TGCGCCAGCAGCTTGCCAGGAGAGACCCAGTACTTC. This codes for CASSLPGETQYF.

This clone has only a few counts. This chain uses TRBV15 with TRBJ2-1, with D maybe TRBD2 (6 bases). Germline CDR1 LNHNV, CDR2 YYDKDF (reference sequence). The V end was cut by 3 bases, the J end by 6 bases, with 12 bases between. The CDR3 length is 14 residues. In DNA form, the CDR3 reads TGTGCCACCAGCAGCAGGACGGGAGTCAATGAGCAGTTCTTC. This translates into CATSSRTGVNEQFF.

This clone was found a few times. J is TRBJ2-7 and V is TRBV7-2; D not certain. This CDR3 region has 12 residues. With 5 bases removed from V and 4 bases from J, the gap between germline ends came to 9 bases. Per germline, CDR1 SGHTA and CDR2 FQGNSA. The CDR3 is CASSTTLYEQYF. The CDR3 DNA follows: TGTGCCAGCAGCACGACATTATACGAGCAGTACTTC. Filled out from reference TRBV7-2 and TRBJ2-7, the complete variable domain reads GAGVSQSPSNKVTEKGKDVELRCDPISGHTALYWYRQSLGQGLEFLIYFQGNSAPDKSGLPSDRFSAERTGGSVSTLTIQRTQQEDSAVYLCASSTTLYEQYFGPGTRLTVT.

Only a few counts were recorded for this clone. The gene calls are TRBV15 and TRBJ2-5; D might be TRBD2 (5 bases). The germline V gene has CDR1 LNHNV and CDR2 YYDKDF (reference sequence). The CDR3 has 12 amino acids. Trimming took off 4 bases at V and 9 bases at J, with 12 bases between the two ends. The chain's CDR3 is CATSTYTGAQYF. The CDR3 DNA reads TGTGCCACCAGCACCTATACCGGGGCCCAGTACTTC.

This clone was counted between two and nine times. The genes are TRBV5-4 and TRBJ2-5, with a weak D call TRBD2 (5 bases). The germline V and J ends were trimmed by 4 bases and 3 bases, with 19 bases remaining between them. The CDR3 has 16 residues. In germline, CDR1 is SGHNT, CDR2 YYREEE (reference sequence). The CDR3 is CASSLPSVARKETQYF. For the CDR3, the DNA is TGTGCCAGCAGCCTTCCCAGTGTAGCGCGAAAAGAGACCCAGTACTTC.

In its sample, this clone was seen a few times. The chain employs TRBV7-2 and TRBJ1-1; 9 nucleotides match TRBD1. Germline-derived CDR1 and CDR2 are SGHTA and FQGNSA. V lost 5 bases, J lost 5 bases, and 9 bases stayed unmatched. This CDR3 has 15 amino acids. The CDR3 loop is CASSLPGQGATEAFF. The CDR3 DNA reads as TGTGCCAGCAGCCTCCCGGGACAGGGAGCTACTGAAGCTTTCTTT. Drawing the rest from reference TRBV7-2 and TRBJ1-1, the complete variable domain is GAGVSQSPSNKVTEKGKDVELRCDPISGHTALYWYRQSLGQGLEFLIYFQGNSAPDKSGLPSDRFSAERTGGSVSTLTIQRTQQEDSAVYLCASSLPGQGATEAFFGQGTRLTVV.

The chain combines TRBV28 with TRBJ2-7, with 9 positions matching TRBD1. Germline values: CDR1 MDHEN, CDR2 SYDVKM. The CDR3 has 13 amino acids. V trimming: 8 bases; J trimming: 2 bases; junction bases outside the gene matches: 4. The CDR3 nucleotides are TGTGCCAGCCTTAGGACAGGGGCCTACGAGCAGTACTTC. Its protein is CASLRTGAYEQYF.

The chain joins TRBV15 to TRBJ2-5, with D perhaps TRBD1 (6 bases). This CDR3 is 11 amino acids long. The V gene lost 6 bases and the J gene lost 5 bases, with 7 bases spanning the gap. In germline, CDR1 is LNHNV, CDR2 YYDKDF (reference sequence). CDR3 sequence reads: CATRQGETQYF. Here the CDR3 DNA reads TGTGCCACCAGGCAGGGGGAGACCCAGTACTTC.

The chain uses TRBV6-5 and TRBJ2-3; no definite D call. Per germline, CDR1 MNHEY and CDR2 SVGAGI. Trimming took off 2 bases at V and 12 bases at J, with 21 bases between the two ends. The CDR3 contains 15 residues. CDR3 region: CASSYAVTPGASQYF. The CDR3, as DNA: TGTGCCAGCAGTTACGCCGTCACGCCAGGCGCCTCCCAGTATTTT.